Detailed here is one T cell receptor (beta chain). Its antigen is as yet unknown. This table comes from immunoSEQ multiplex PCR, and its TCRdb copy is limited to in-frame clones, with some not included. The sample lists about 2.4 million clones; 85% to 95% were seen once. The sample belongs to a study of shared clonotypes between healthy human individuals. Regarding the study as a whole: Naive subsets typically showed greater estimated richness than memory subsets. Approximately 5.1% was the fraction of naive CD4 clonotypes found shared across a few donors.

Looked up from germline, CDR1 is MGHRA and CDR2 is YSYEKL. The CDR3 runs 16 residues. Trimming took 0 bases from V and 2 from J; bases not matched to a gene: 5. The source is a man aged 18 to 30 in good health. Material for sequencing was naive CD4+ T cells sorted from blood. Specified subset: CD45RA+ positively selected. The chain joins TRBV4-1 to TRBJ2-7, with 9 bases identical to TRBD1. This CDR3 reads CASSQETGGAAYEQYF. The CDR3 DNA follows: TGCGCCAGCAGCCAAGAGACAGGGGGGGCGGCCTACGAGCAGTACTTC.